One and the same sample provided the 26 T cell receptor beta chains below, sequenced in a study of T cells after yellow fever vaccination. A single record per CDR3 protein comes from TCRdb applying MiXCR to the 5' RACE reads. Here the sample spans some 300,000 distinct CDR3 sequences, around 8.6% being singletons. The specimen was CD4+ T cells sorted from PBMCs, collected 5 days after the yellow fever booster vaccination. Receptors were obtained from a man aged 18 to 29 who received the YFV17D yellow fever vaccine.

The genes are TRBV11-3 and TRBJ1-4, with D perhaps matching TRBD1 (5 bases). CDR3 length: 16 amino acids. The V and J ends lost 1 base and 5 bases respectively, with 14 bases between them. Looked up from germline, CDR1 is SGHNT and CDR2 is YENEEA. CDR3 loop: CASSLATGKWNEKLFF. The CDR3 DNA is TGTGCCAGCAGCTTAGCCACAGGAAAATGGAATGAAAAACTGTTTTTT.

This clonotype came up a few times. The chain couples TRBV6-6 to TRBJ2-2, with D maybe TRBD1 (6 bases). Trimming took 0 bases from V and 4 from J, leaving 6 bases between them. The CDR3 runs 14 residues. Germline-derived CDR1 and CDR2 are MNHNY and SVGAGI (reference sequence). CDR3 coding DNA: TGTGCCAGCAGTTACTCACAGGGCACCGGGGAGCTGTTTTTT. Its translation: CASSYSQGTGELFF.

This rearrangement joins TRBV5-6 to TRBJ1-1, with TRBD1 identical over 8 bases. The CDR3 contains 17 residues. The V segment lost 0 bases and the J segment 4 bases; nucleotides outside the gene matches: 11. The germline V gene has CDR1 SGHDT and CDR2 YYEEEE. As DNA, the CDR3 is TGTGCCAGCAGCTTGGAGCGTGGCAGGGGGCAGAGCACTGAAGCTTTCTTT. It yields the protein CASSLERGRGQSTEAFF.

This clonotype was seen many times. The chain combines TRBV2 with TRBJ2-4; maybe TRBD2 (5 bases). The V gene lost 7 bases and the J gene lost 0 bases, with 13 bases spanning the gap. The CDR3 runs to 15 residues. CDR1 is SNHLY, CDR2 FYNNEI, per germline. CDR3 sequence reads: CASNGVRLAKNIQYF. DNA for the CDR3: TGTGCCAGCAACGGGGTTCGTCTAGCCAAAAACATTCAGTACTTC. The full variable domain, with the rest looked up from reference TRBV2 and TRBJ2-4, is EPEVTQTPSHQVTQMGQEVILRCVPISNHLYFYWYRQILGQKVEFLVSFYNNEISEKSEIFDDQFSVERPDGSNFTLKIRSTKLEDSAMYFCASNGVRLAKNIQYFGAGTRLSVL.

V and J are TRBV20-1 and TRBJ2-2; D possibly corresponds to TRBD2 (6 bases). This CDR3 contains 14 residues. Germline V gene sequence: CDR1 DFQATT, CDR2 SNEGSKA (reference sequence). The CDR3 DNA is TGCAGCATACCGGGACTCGACTTCGGCGGGGAGCTGTTTTTT. It codes for CSIPGLDFGGELFF.

This clonotype was seen a few times. The rearrangement joins TRBV3-1 to TRBJ2-1; D is uncertain. Germline assignment: CDR1 LGHDT and CDR2 YNNKEL (reference sequence). V lost 2 bases and J 12 bases, leaving 11 bases between the germline ends. The length of the CDR3 is 12 residues. CDR3 residues: CASSQRLGGQFF. CDR3 nucleotide sequence: TGTGCCAGCAGCCAAAGGCTTGGCGGGCAGTTCTTC.

This clonotype has a handful of counts. The CDR3 region has the DNA TGTGCCAGCAGCTTAAGTTTGGATTATGGCTACACCTTC. This codes for CASSLSLDYGYTF. V and J are TRBV7-9 and TRBJ1-2; no clear D gene. This CDR3 comprises 13 residues. From germline, CDR1 is SEHNR and CDR2 FQNEAQ (reference sequence). The V gene lost 2 bases and the J gene lost 5 bases, with 9 bases spanning the gap.

The rearrangement links TRBV5-1 to TRBJ2-5, with a weak D call TRBD2 (6 bases). The CDR3 contains 15 residues. V lost 1 base, J lost 4 bases, and 14 bases lay in between. Germline values: CDR1 SGHRS, CDR2 YFSETQ. CDR3 in DNA: TGCGCCAGCAGCTTGTCGGCTGGGGGAGGAGAGACCCAGTACTTC. Translating gives CASSLSAGGGETQYF.

The chain has TRBV11-2 and TRBJ2-1, with a weak D call TRBD2 (5 bases). Germline V gene sequence: CDR1 SGHAT, CDR2 FQNNGV. V was trimmed by 3 bases and J by 7 bases, leaving 13 bases between them. The CDR3 has 14 residues. CDR3 DNA sequence: TGTGCCAGCAGCTTGGTTTGGCGCGGGAATGAGCAGTTCTTC. As protein: CASSLVWRGNEQFF.

V is TRBV20-1 and J is TRBJ1-1; 7 bases are shared with TRBD1. The CDR3 sequence is 14 residues long. Germline CDR1 is DFQATT and CDR2 is SNEGSKA (reference sequence). With 2 bases clipped from V and 5 bases from J, the junction kept 8 bases outside the gene matches. The CDR3 protein is CSARRFQGGTEAFF. The DNA of the CDR3 is TGCAGTGCTAGACGATTTCAGGGGGGTACTGAAGCTTTCTTT.

This clonotype was detected ten times or more. The J gene is TRBJ2-1, the V gene TRBV7-9, with 9 bases fitting TRBD2. V was pared by 8 bases and J by 6 bases, with 11 bases of the junction left unmatched. Looked up from germline, CDR1 is SEHNR and CDR2 is FQNEAQ (reference sequence). This CDR3 comprises 15 residues. The CDR3 loop is CASSSRGGQGNEQFF. CDR3 coding DNA: TGTGCCAGCTCTTCGCGGGGGGGTCAAGGCAATGAGCAGTTCTTC.

This clonotype was counted ten times or more. The chain combines TRBV6-6 with TRBJ1-1; D not certain. V dropped 6 bases and J dropped 1 base, with 9 bases sitting between them. From germline, CDR1 is MNHNY and CDR2 SVGAGI (reference sequence). The CDR3 consists of 13 residues. The CDR3 DNA reads as TGTGCCAGCAGAGGTACAGAGAACACTGAAGCTTTCTTT. It codes for CASRGTENTEAFF.

The chain uses TRBV12-3 or TRBV12-4 and TRBJ2-2; unclear D gene. Trimming took 4 bases from V and 4 from J, leaving 7 bases between them. The CDR3 has 13 residues. The chain's CDR3 is CASSYKPTGELFF. The CDR3 DNA reads TGTGCCAGCAGTTACAAGCCCACCGGGGAGCTGTTTTTT.

The chain recombines TRBV9 with TRBJ2-7, with TRBD1 matching over 9 bases. CDR1 and CDR2 (germline): SGDLS, YYNGEE. The CDR3 is 18 residues long. Germline trimming cut 2 bases from V and 5 bases from J; bases unmatched to any gene: 17. The CDR3 bases are TGTGCCAGCAGCGTGGGGCCCGGGACAGGGTTCGAATCCCACGAGCAGTACTTC. Its translation: CASSVGPGTGFESHEQYF.

In its sample, this clonotype was seen a few times. The CDR3 sequence is CASSQATQLSVVEQYV. The CDR3 DNA reads as TGCGCCAGCAGCCAAGCGACGCAGCTTTCCGTCGTCGAGCAGTACGTC. V is TRBV4-1 and J is TRBJ2-7; D not certain. This CDR3 has 16 amino acids. The germline gives CDR1 MGHRA, CDR2 YSYEKL. V lost 1 base to trimming and J lost 6 bases, with 19 bases between them.

There are many counts of this clonotype. The chain links TRBV6-5 to TRBJ1-5; the D is unclear. Deletions cut 6 bases from V and 4 bases from J, with 7 bases between. The CDR3 contains 12 residues. CDR1 and CDR2 from the germline V gene are MNHEY and SVGAGI. The CDR3 protein is CASSPPNQPQHF. The CDR3 region has the DNA TGTGCCAGCAGCCCTCCGAATCAGCCCCAGCATTTT.

The genes are TRBV5-1 and TRBJ1-1, with D possibly TRBD1 on 5 matching bases. Germline lookup yields CDR1 SGHRS and CDR2 YFSETQ. This CDR3 is built from 16 residues. Deletions cut 0 bases from V and 0 bases from J, with 12 bases between. The DNA for the CDR3 is TGCGCCAGCAGCTTGGCTACAGGTAATATGAACACTGAAGCTTTCTTT. Its translation is CASSLATGNMNTEAFF.

This clonotype has only a few counts. CDR3: CASRYPGMGEQYF. The CDR3 DNA is TGCGCCAGCAGGTACCCAGGGATGGGCGAGCAGTACTTC. The genes are TRBV10-2 and TRBJ2-7, with D possibly being TRBD1 (5 bases). Germline V CDR1 and CDR2: WSHSY, SAAADI. The CDR3 is 13 residues long. V lost 6 bases and J lost 6, with 15 bases in between.

A few counts support this clonotype. The V and J genes are TRBV7-2 and TRBJ2-5; D ambiguous. CDR3 length: 13 residues. Trimming shortened V by 3 bases and J by 5 bases, and 10 bases separated the two germline ends. In germline, CDR1 is SGHTA, CDR2 FQGNSA. CDR3 sequence (DNA): TGTGCCAGCAGCTTTTCTCGGCTTGAGACCCAGTACTTC. This codes for CASSFSRLETQYF.

The sample holds a few counts of this clonotype. The chain joins TRBV6-5 to TRBJ2-7, with 8 bases identical to TRBD2. CDR1 and CDR2 (germline): MNHEY, SVGAGI. This CDR3 contains 14 residues. Unmatched junction bases numbered 3, after V lost 2 bases and J lost 3 bases. As DNA, the CDR3 is TGTGCCAGCAGTTACGCGGGGGGCCTCTACGAGCAGTACTTC. This codes for CASSYAGGLYEQYF.

Ten or more counts support this clonotype. J is TRBJ2-5 and V is TRBV9; perhaps TRBD2 as D (6 bases). This CDR3 spans 15 amino acids. Germline V CDR1 and CDR2: SGDLS, YYNGEE. Trimming stripped 0 bases from V and 2 bases from J, with 11 bases between. The CDR3 DNA reads TGTGCCAGCAGCGTAGCTCGCGGGGAACAAGAGACCCAGTACTTC. The encoded protein is CASSVARGEQETQYF.

This clonotype was observed many times. The chain is built from TRBV18 and TRBJ1-2; 8 nucleotides line up with TRBD1. J lost 7 bases, V lost 4 bases, and 8 bases had no gene match. The germline V gene encodes CDR1 KGHSH and CDR2 LQKENI. The CDR3 extends over 14 amino acids. The CDR3 sequence is CASSLSTGDPGYTF. The CDR3 bases are TGTGCCAGCTCACTCTCGACAGGGGACCCTGGCTACACCTTC.

The rearrangement uses TRBV6-5 and TRBJ2-3, with D possibly TRBD1 on 7 matching bases. The V end lost 7 bases, the J end lost 1 base, and 15 bases lay between the germline ends. CDR3 length equals 15 residues. CDR1 and CDR2 (germline): MNHEY, SVGAGI. The CDR3 reads CASMRDRGRTDTQYF. DNA of the CDR3: TGTGCCAGCATGCGGGACAGAGGGCGCACAGATACGCAGTATTTT.

This clonotype was recorded at least ten times. The chain joins TRBV5-1 to TRBJ2-7; the D call may be TRBD1 or TRBD2 (6 bases each). Germline V gives CDR1 SGHRS, CDR2 YFSETQ. Between the trimmed V and J ends, which lost 0 bases and 5 bases, there was a span of 12 bases. The CDR3 loop spans 14 amino acids. CDR3 residues: CASSLGGAQDEQYV. CDR3 coding DNA: TGCGCCAGCAGCTTGGGGGGGGCCCAAGACGAGCAGTACGTC.

Many counts were recorded for this clonotype. This rearrangement joins TRBV10-3 to TRBJ2-5; D gene unclear. The germline V and J ends were trimmed by 3 bases and 5 bases, with 16 bases remaining between them. The germline gives CDR1 ENHRY, CDR2 SYGVKD. There are 15 residues in the CDR3. CDR3 coding DNA: TGTGCCATCAGTGATTACCAGGTGGCCCACGAGACCCAGTACTTC. This sequence encodes CAISDYQVAHETQYF.

This clonotype was seen a few times. This chain uses TRBV12-3 or TRBV12-4 with TRBJ1-1, with a tentative D call TRBD1 (6 bases). V was trimmed by 6 bases and J by 10 bases, leaving 12 bases between them. The CDR3 is made up of 11 amino acids. The CDR3 spells CASSQGTRAFF. The CDR3 DNA reads as TGTGCCAGCAGCCAGGGGACACGAGCTTTCTTT.